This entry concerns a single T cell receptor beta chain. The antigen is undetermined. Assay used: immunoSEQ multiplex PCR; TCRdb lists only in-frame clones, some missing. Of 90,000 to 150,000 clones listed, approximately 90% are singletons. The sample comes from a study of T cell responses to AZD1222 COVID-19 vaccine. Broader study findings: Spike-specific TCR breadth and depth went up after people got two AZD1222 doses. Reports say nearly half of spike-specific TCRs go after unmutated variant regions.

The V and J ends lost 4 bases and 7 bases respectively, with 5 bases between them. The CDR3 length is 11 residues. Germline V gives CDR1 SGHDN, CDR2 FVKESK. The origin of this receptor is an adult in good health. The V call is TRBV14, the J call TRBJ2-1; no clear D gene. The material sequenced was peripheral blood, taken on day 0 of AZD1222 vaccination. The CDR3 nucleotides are TGTGCCAGCAGCCTAAATAATGAGCAGTTCTTC. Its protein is CASSLNNEQFF.